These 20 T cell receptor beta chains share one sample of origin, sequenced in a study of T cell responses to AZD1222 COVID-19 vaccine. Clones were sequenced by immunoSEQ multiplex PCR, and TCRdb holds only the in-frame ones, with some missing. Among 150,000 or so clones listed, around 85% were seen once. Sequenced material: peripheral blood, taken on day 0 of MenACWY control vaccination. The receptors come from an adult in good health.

This CDR3 reads CASSLGNDREQYV. The CDR3 DNA is TGTGCCAGCAGTTTAGGAAACGACCGCGAGCAGTACGTC. The V call is TRBV12-3 or TRBV12-4, the J call TRBJ2-7; D unclear. Trimming took 1 base from V and 6 from J, leaving 10 bases between them. This CDR3 comprises 13 residues.

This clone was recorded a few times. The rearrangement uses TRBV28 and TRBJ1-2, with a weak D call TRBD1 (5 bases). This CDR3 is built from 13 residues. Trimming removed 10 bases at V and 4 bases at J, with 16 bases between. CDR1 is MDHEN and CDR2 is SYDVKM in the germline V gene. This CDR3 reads CATAGTVTYGYTF. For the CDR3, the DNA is TGTGCCACCGCCGGGACGGTTACCTATGGCTACACCTTC.

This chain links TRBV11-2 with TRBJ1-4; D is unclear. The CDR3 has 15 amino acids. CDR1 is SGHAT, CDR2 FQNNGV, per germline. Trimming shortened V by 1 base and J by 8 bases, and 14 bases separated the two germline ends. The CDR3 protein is CASSLVSGGLEKLFF. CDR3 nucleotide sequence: TGTGCCAGCAGCTTAGTGAGCGGAGGGCTCGAAAAACTGTTTTTT. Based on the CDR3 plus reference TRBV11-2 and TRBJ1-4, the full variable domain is EAGVAQSPRYKIIEKRQSVAFWCNPISGHATLYWYQQILGQGPKLLIQFQNNGVVDDSQLPKDRFSAERLKGVDSTLKIQPAKLEDSAVYLCASSLVSGGLEKLFFGSGTQLSVL.

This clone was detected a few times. CDR3 nucleotides: TGTGCCACCAGTGAGCCTAACAGGGGACTAGCGGACGGGGAGCTGTTTTTT. Encoded protein: CATSEPNRGLADGELFF. The gene calls are TRBV24-1 and TRBJ2-2; 11 positions match TRBD2. After removal of 4 bases from V and 7 bases from J, the junction contained 10 bases not matched to a gene. There are 17 residues in the CDR3. Looked up from germline, CDR1 is KGHDR and CDR2 is SFDVKD.

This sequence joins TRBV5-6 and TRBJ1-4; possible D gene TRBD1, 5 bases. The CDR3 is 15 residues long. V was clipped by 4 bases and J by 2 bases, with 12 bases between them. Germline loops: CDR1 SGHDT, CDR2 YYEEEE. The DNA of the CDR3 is TGTGCCAGCAGCGTCCCTGGGGGTACTAATGAAAAACTGTTTTTT. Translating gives CASSVPGGTNEKLFF.

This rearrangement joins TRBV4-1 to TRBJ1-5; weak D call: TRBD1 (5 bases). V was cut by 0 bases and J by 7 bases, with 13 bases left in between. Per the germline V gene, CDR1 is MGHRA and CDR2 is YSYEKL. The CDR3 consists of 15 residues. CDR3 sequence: CASSQDPLGEQPQHF. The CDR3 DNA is TGCGCCAGCAGCCAAGATCCTTTGGGGGAACAGCCCCAGCATTTT.

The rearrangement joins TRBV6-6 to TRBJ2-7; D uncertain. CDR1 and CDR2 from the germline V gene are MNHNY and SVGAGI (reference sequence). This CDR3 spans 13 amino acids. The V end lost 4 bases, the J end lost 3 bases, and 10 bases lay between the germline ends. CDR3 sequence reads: CASSWAGNYEQYF. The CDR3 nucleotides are TGTGCCAGCAGTTGGGCAGGAAACTACGAGCAGTACTTC.

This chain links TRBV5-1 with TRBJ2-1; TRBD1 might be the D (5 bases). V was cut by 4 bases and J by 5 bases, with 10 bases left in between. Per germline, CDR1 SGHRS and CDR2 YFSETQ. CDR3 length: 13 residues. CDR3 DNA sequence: TGCGCCAGCAGCAAGGGGTTTAACAATGAGCAGTTCTTC. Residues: CASSKGFNNEQFF.

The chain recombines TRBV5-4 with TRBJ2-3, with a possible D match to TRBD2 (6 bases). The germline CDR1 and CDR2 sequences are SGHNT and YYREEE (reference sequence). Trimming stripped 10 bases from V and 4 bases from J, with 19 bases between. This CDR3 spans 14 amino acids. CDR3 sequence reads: CAGRAGSTADTQYF. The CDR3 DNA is TGTGCCGGGCGGGCCGGGAGTACGGCAGATACGCAGTATTTT.

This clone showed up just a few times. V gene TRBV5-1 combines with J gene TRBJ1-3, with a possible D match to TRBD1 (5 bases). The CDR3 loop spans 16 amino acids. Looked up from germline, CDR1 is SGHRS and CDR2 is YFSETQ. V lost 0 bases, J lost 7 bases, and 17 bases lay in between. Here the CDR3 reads CASSLDVGAGRNTIYF. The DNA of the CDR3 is TGCGCCAGCAGCTTGGACGTTGGGGCCGGGAGGAACACCATATATTTT.

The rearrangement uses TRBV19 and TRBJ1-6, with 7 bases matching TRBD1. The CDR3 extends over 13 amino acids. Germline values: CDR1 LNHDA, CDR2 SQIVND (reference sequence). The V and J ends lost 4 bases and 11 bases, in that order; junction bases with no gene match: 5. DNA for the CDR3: TGTGCCAGTAGTAAGGGGGCTTTTCCACCCCTCCACTTT. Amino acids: CASSKGAFPPLHF.

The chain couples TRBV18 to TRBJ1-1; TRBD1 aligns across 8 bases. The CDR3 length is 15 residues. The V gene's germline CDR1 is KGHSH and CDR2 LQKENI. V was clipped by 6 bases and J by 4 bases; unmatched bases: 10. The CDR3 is CASSPNQGAGTEAFF. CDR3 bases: TGTGCCAGCTCTCCCAACCAGGGGGCCGGCACTGAAGCTTTCTTT.

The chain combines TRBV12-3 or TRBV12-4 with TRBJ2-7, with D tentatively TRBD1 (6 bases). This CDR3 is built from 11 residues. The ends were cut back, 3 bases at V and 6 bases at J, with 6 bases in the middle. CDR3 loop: CASSFRGEQYF. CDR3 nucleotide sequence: TGTGCCAGCAGTTTCAGGGGCGAGCAGTACTTC.

CDR3 coding DNA: TGTGCCAGCAGCCCGTGGGGGACAGGAGAGGAAAAACTGTTTTTT. It encodes CASSPWGTGEEKLFF. The chain uses TRBV5-6 and TRBJ1-4; 8 positions match TRBD1. After removal of 4 bases from V and 8 bases from J, the junction contained 10 bases not matched to a gene. The germline V gene encodes CDR1 SGHDT and CDR2 YYEEEE. The CDR3 is 15 amino acids.

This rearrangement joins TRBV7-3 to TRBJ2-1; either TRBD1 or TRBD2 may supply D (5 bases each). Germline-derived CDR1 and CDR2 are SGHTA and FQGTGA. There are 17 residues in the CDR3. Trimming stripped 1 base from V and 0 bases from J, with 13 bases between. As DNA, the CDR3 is TGTGCCAGCAGCTTAAGGGGGACCTTTAGCTCCTACAATGAGCAGTTCTTC. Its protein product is CASSLRGTFSSYNEQFF.

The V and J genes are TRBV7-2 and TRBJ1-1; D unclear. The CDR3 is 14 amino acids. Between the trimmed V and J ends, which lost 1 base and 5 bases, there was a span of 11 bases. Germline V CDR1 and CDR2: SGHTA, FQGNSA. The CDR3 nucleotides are TGTGCCAGCAGCTTAGGTGGGAGCCTAACTGAAGCTTTCTTT. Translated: CASSLGGSLTEAFF.

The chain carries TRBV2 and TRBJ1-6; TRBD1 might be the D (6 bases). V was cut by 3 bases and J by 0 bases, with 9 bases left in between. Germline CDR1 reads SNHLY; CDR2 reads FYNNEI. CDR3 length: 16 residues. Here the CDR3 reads CASSDQGSSYNSPLHF. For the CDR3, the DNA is TGTGCCAGCAGTGACCAGGGGAGCTCCTATAATTCACCCCTCCACTTT.

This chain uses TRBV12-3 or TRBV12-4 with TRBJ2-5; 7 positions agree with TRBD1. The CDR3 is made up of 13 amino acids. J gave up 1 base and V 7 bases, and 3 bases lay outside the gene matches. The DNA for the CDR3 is TGTGCCAGCATCCGACAGGGCCAAGAGACCCAGTACTTC. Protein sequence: CASIRQGQETQYF.

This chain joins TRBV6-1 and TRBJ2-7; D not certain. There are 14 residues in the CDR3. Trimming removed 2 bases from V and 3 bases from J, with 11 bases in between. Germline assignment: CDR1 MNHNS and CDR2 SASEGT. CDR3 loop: CASSESGRNYEQYF. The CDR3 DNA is TGTGCCAGCAGTGAATCGGGCAGAAACTACGAGCAGTACTTC.

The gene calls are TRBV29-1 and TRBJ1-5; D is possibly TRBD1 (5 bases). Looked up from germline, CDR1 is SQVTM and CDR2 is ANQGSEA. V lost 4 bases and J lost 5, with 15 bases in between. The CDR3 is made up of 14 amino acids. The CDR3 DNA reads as TGCAGCGTTGTATCAACAGGACCGGATCAGCCCCAGCATTTT. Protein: CSVVSTGPDQPQHF.